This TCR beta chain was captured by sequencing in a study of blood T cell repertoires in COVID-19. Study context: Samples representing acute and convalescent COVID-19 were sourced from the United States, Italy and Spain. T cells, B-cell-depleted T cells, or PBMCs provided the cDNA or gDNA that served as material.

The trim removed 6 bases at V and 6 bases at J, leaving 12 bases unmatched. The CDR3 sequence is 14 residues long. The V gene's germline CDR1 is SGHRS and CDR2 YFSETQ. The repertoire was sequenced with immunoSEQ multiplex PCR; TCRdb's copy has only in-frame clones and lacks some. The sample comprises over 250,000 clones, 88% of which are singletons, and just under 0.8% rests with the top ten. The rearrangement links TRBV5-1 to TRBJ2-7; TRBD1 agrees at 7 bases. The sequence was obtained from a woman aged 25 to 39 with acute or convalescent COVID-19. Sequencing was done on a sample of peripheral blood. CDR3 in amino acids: CASTLGGPRGEQYF. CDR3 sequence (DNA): TGCGCCAGCACCTTAGGGGGCCCGAGGGGCGAGCAGTACTTC.